Below, 14 T cell receptor beta chains from the same sample are listed, as sequenced in a study of response to subunit inactivated influenza vaccine. TCRdb analysed the RT-PCR reads with MiXCR anew, one entry per CDR3 protein. Of fewer than 700,000 distinct CDR3 sequences in the sample, 10% to 15% were seen once. The specimen was PBMCs from blood, collected more than 35 days after vaccination. The origin of the receptors is a middle-aged man who received an inactivated influenza vaccine.

The V call is TRBV11-1, the J call TRBJ2-1; D is unclear. The germline V gene encodes CDR1 SGHAT and CDR2 FQDESV (reference sequence). This CDR3 has 15 amino acids. V lost 3 bases and J lost 8, with 17 bases in between. CDR3 protein: CASSFMSPGRDEQFF. CDR3 DNA sequence: TGTGCCAGCAGCTTTATGTCGCCAGGTAGGGATGAGCAGTTCTTC.

This chain connects TRBV20-1 to TRBJ2-1; D call uncertain. This CDR3 comprises 15 residues. Trimming left V 0 bases short and J 6 bases short, with 15 bases between. CDR1 is DFQATT, CDR2 SNEGSKA, per germline (reference sequence). The CDR3 DNA reads TGCAGTGCTAGAGATGAAGTTGTCGTAACCAATGAGCAGTTCTTC. Its protein product is CSARDEVVVTNEQFF.

The sample holds a few counts of this clonotype. In DNA form, the CDR3 reads TGTGCCAGCAGTTTTTTTTCAGTCTCCTACGAGCAGTACTTC. It encodes CASSFFSVSYEQYF. This chain joins TRBV28 and TRBJ2-7; D gene ambiguous. There are 14 residues in the CDR3. V was trimmed by 3 bases and J by 0 bases, leaving 9 bases between them. Germline V CDR1 and CDR2: MDHEN, SYDVKM. The whole variable domain, filled in from reference TRBV28 and TRBJ2-7, reads DVKVTQSSRYLVKRTGEKVFLECVQDMDHENMFWYRQDPGLGLRLIYFSYDVKMKEKGDIPEGYSVSREKKERFSLILESASTNQTSMYLCASSFFSVSYEQYFGPGTRLTVT.

This clonotype has just a few counts. CDR3 residues: CASSQATGVMVNTEAFF. The CDR3 coding sequence is TGTGCCAGCAGCCAGGCGACAGGGGTGATGGTGAACACTGAAGCTTTCTTT. V gene TRBV4-2 combines with J gene TRBJ1-1, with 8 positions matching TRBD1. The germline CDR1 and CDR2 sequences are LGHNA and YNFKEQ. This CDR3 is 17 amino acids long. The J segment lost 0 bases and the V segment lost 3 bases, leaving 9 bases of the junction unmatched.

A note on this clonotype: One end of the junction does not line up with germline, which may come from a read error. The rearrangement links TRBV20-1 to TRBJ2-3; D is possibly TRBD2 (5 bases). CDR1 is DFQATT, CDR2 SNEGSKA, per germline (reference sequence). The CDR3 spans 15 residues. The CDR3 here is CSASTASRSADTQYF. The CDR3 DNA is TGCAGCGCTAGTACGGCTAGCAGGAGTGCAGATACGCAGTATTTT.

CDR3 nucleotides: TGTGCCAGCAAAGGGACAGGGGGTGTGAACACTGAAGCTTTCTTT. Its protein product is CASKGTGGVNTEAFF. The chain uses TRBV7-9 and TRBJ1-1, with 11 bases that match TRBD1. Germline-derived CDR1 and CDR2 are SEHNR and FQNEAQ (reference sequence). J lost 0 bases, V lost 7 bases, and 4 bases had no gene match. CDR3 length: 15 residues.

The chain joins TRBV28 to TRBJ2-1, with 10 bases fitting TRBD2. The ends lost 6 bases at V and 8 bases at J; junction bases unmatched: 16. The length of the CDR3 is 17 residues. Germline CDR1 MDHEN, CDR2 SYDVKM. The CDR3 protein is CASSELGGSSGSHEQFF. The CDR3 DNA sequence: TGTGCCAGCAGCGAACTCGGTGGTTCTAGCGGGAGCCATGAGCAGTTCTTC.

The genes are TRBV4-1 and TRBJ2-7; 12 bases align to TRBD2. The germline V gene has CDR1 MGHRA and CDR2 YSYEKL. The CDR3 has 15 residues. J lost 3 bases, V lost 3 bases, and 3 bases had no gene match. The CDR3 DNA is TGCGCCAGCAGCCATACTAGCGGGGGGCTCTACGAGCAGTACTTC. This codes for CASSHTSGGLYEQYF.

This clonotype was counted ten times or more. The chain is built from TRBV29-1 and TRBJ2-3; tentatively, D is TRBD1 (5 bases). Germline V CDR1 and CDR2: SQVTM, ANQGSEA. V was shortened by 3 bases and J by 0 bases, with 16 bases between the two germline ends. CDR3 length: 16 amino acids. The CDR3 here is CSVEGGPKGSTDTQYF. The CDR3 coding sequence is TGCAGCGTTGAGGGTGGCCCGAAGGGGAGCACAGATACGCAGTATTTT.

This chain uses TRBV5-8 with TRBJ2-1, with D tentatively TRBD1 or TRBD2 (5 bases each). This CDR3 region has 15 residues. Trimming pared 4 bases from V and 0 bases from J, leaving 11 bases between. Per the germline V gene, CDR1 is SGHTS and CDR2 is YDEGEE. CDR3 bases: TGTGCCAGCAGCAGAGGGACCTACTCCTACAATGAGCAGTTCTTC. This encodes CASSRGTYSYNEQFF.

This clonotype was counted only a few times. The chain employs TRBV5-1 and TRBJ2-3; D ambiguous. The CDR3 is made up of 13 amino acids. Germline V gives CDR1 SGHRS, CDR2 YFSETQ. Trimming stripped 2 bases from V and 4 bases from J, with 8 bases between. CDR3 DNA sequence: TGCGCCAGCAGCTTTGGTAGCTCAGATACGCAGTATTTT. This gives the protein CASSFGSSDTQYF.

This clonotype has just a few counts. This sequence joins TRBV14 and TRBJ2-1; no clear D. Germline V gene lookup returns CDR1 SGHDN and CDR2 FVKESK. The V end lost 6 bases, the J end lost 7 bases, and 10 bases lay between the germline ends. The CDR3 covers 12 residues. DNA of the CDR3: TGTGCCAGCAGTCCCGGATGGAATGAGCAGTTCTTC. As protein: CASSPGWNEQFF.

The sample holds many counts of this clonotype. At one boundary the junction diverges from the germline segment, which might be a read error. The chain is built from TRBV7-7 and TRBJ2-3; 11 nucleotides match TRBD2. Germline V CDR1 and CDR2: SSHAT, FNYEAQ (reference sequence). The CDR3 runs to 15 residues. CDR3 nucleotide sequence: TGTGCTAGCAGCCTGACTAGCGGGGACTCAGATACGCAGTATTTT. Its translation: CASSLTSGDSDTQYF.

This clonotype was counted at least ten times. The J gene is TRBJ2-7, the V gene TRBV20-1, with D uncertain. The CDR3 extends over 14 amino acids. V dropped 6 bases and J dropped 4 bases, with 19 bases sitting between them. The germline CDR1 and CDR2 sequences are DFQATT and SNEGSKA (reference sequence). The CDR3 DNA reads as TGCAGTGCGACATCGATCGAGTCGCCTTACGAGCAGTACTTC. Translating it yields CSATSIESPYEQYF.